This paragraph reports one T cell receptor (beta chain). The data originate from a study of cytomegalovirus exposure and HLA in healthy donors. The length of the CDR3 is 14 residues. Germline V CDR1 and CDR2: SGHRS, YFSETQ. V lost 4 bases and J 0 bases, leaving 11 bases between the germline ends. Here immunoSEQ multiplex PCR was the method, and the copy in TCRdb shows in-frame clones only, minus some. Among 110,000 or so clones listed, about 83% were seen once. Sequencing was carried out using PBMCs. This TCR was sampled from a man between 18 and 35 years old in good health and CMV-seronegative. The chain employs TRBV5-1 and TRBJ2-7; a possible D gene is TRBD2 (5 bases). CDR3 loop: CASSPEALSYEQYF. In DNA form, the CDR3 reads TGCGCCAGCAGCCCGGAGGCCCTCTCCTACGAGCAGTACTTC.